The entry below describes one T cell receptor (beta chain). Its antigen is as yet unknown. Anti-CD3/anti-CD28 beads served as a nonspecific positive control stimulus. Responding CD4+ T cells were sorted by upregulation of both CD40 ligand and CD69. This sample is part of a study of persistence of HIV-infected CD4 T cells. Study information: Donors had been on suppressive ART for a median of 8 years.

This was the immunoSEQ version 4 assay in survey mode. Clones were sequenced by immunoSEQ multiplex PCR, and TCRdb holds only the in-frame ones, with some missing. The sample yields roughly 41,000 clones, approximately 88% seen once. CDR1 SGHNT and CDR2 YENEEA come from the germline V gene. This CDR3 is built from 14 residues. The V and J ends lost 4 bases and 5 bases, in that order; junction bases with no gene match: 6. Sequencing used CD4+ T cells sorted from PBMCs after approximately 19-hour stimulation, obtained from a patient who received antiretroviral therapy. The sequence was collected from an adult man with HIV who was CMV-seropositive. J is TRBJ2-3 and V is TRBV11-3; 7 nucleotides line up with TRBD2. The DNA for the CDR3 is TGTGCCAGCAGCTCCCGGGCGGGAGAAGATACGCAGTATTTT. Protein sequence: CASSSRAGEDTQYF.